This TCR beta chain was documented in a study of identical twins. This clonotype came up a few times. TCRdb passed the 5' RACE reads through MiXCR, listing each CDR3 protein once. In the table there are roughly 720,000 distinct CDR3 sequences, roughly 18% of which are singletons. Germline V CDR1 and CDR2: DFQATT, SNEGSKA (reference sequence). Deletions cut 5 bases from V and 4 bases from J, with 21 bases between. This CDR3 contains 15 residues. The sample was also reused in another study, on T cells expressing NK-cell markers. As that report states: TCR beta repertoires came from sorted CD3+CD56+NKG2C+, CD3+CD56+NKG2C- and CD3+CD56-NKG2C+ T cells. An anti-gamma-delta TCR antibody restricted sorting to alpha-beta TCR T cells in several experiments. The study found these clonotypes also leading the CD3+CD56-NKG2C+ fraction in a few donors. The study did not resolve the HCMV specificity of expanded NKG2C+ T cell clones.

The material sequenced was PBMCs. The sequence was obtained from a woman aged 18-29 years in good health. The V gene is TRBV20-1, the J gene TRBJ2-7; D is perhaps TRBD2 (6 bases). CDR3 sequence: CSADSTGTGSYEQYF. CDR3 bases: TGCAGTGCTGACTCAACCGGGACTGGATCATACGAGCAGTACTTC.